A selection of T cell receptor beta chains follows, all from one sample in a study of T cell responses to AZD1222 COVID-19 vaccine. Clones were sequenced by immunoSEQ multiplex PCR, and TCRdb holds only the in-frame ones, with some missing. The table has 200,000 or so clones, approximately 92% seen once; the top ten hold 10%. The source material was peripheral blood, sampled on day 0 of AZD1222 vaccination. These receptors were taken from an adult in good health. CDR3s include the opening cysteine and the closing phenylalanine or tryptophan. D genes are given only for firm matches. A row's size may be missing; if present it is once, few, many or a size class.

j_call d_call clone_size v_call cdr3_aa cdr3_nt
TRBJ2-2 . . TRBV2 CASSDRPGIDRELFF TGTGCCAGCAGTGACCGTCCGGGAATTGATCGGGAGCTGTTTTTT
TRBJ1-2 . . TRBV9 CASSVGGVNYGYTF TGTGCCAGCAGCGTAGGAGGGGTCAACTATGGCTACACCTTC
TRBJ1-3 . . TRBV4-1 CASSPQVSGNTIYF TGCGCCAGCAGCCCACAGGTGTCTGGAAACACCATATATTTT
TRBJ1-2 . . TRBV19 CASRPGEALYGYTF TGTGCCAGTAGGCCCGGGGAGGCTCTCTATGGCTACACCTTC
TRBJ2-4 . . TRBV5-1 CASSSENIQYF TGCGCCAGCAGCTCCGAAAACATTCAGTACTTC
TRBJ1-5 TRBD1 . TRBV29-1 CSVGTGERQPQHF TGCAGCGTCGGGACAGGGGAAAGGCAGCCCCAGCATTTT
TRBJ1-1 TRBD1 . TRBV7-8 CASSRGQGTEAFF TGTGCCAGCAGCAGAGGACAGGGGACTGAAGCTTTCTTT
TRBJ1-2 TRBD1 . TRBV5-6 CASSLDGTGVYYGYTF TGTGCCAGCAGCCTGGACGGGACAGGGGTCTACTATGGCTACACCTTC
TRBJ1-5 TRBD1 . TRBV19 CASSGGTVSSNQPQHF TGTGCCAGTAGTGGAGGGACAGTGAGTAGCAATCAGCCCCAGCATTTT
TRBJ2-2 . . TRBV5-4 CASSANTGELFF TGTGCCAGCAGCGCGAACACCGGGGAGCTGTTTTTT
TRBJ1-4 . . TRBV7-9 CASSSGEGPNEKLFF TGTGCCAGCAGCTCCGGGGAGGGGCCTAATGAAAAACTGTTTTTT
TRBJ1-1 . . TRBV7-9 CASSLVGAFSEAFF TGTGCCAGCAGCTTAGTTGGGGCTTTTTCTGAAGCTTTCTTT
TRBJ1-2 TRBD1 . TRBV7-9 CASSFAGGYGYTF TGTGCCAGCAGCTTTGCAGGGGGCTATGGCTACACCTTC
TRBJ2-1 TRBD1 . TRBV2 CASSVGTGSYNEQFF TGTGCCAGCAGTGTTGGGACAGGGAGCTACAATGAGCAGTTCTTC
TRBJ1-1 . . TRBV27 CASSLGMNTEAFF TGTGCCAGCAGTTTGGGTATGAACACTGAAGCTTTCTTT
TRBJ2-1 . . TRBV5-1 CASSLAPNEQFF TGCGCCAGCAGCTTGGCACCCAATGAGCAGTTCTTC
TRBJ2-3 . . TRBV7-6 CASSLMGWMTSTDTQYF TGTGCCAGCAGCTTAATGGGGTGGATGACTAGCACAGATACGCAGTATTTT
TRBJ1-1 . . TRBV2 CASSTNLSEAFF TGTGCCAGCTCGACCAACCTCTCTGAAGCTTTCTTT
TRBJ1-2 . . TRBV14 CASSQPGGSNYGYTF TGTGCCAGCAGCCAACCCGGCGGCTCTAACTATGGCTACACCTTC
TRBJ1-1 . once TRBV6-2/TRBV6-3 CASSYEGAEAFF TGTGCCAGCAGTTACGAGGGAGCTGAAGCTTTCTTT